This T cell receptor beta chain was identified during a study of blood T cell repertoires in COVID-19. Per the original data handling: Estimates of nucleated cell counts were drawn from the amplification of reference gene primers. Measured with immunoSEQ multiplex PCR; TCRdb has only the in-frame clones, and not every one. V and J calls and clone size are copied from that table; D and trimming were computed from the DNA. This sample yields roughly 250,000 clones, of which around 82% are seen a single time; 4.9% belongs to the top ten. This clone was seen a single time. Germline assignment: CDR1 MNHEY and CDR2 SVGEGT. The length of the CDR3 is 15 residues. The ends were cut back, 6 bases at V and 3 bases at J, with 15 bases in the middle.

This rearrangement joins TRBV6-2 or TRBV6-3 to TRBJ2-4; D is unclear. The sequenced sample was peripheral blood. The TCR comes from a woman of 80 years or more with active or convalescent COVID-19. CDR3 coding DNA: TGTGCCAGCAGCCTGACCGGTGGCGGCAAAAACATTCAGTACTTC. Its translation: CASSLTGGGKNIQYF.